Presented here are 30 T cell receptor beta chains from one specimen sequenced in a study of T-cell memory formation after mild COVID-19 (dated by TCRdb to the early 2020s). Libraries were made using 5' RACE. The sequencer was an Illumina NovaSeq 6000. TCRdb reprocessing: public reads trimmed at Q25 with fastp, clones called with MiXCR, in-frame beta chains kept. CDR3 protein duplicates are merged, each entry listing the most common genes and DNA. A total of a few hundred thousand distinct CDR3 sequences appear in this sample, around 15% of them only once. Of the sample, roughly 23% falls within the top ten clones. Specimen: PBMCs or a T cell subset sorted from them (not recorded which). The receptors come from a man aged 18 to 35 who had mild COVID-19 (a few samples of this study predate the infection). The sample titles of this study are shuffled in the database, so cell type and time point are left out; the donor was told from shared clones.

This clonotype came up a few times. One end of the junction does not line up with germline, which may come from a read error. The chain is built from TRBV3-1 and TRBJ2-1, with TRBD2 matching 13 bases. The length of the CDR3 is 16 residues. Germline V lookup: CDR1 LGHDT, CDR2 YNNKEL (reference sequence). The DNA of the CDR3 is TGTGCCAGCAACCAACTAGCGGGGGGGCCGGGTGGTGAGCAGTTCTTC. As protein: CASNQLAGGPGGEQFF.

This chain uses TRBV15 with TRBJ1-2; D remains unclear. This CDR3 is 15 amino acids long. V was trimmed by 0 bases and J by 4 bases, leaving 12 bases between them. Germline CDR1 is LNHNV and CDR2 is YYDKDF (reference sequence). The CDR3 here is CATSRDRVGFYGYTF. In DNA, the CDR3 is TGTGCCACCAGCAGAGATCGTGTGGGGTTCTATGGCTACACCTTC.

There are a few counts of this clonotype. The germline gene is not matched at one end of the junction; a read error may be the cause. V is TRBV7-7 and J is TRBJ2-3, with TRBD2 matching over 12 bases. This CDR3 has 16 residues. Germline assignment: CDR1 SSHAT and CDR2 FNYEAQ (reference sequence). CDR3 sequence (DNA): TGTGCTAGCAGCCCCACTAGCGGGGGGATCACAGATACGCAGTATTTT. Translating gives CASSPTSGGITDTQYF.

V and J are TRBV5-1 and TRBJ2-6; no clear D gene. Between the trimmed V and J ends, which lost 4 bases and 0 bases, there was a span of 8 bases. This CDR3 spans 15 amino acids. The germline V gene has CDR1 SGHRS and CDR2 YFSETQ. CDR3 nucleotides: TGCGCCAGCAGCCCTCAGGACTCTGGGGCCAACGTCCTGACTTTC. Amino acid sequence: CASSPQDSGANVLTF.

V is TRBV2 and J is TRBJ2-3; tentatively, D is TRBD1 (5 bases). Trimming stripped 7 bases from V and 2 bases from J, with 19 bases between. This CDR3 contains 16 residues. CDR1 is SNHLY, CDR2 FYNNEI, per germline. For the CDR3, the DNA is TGTGCCAGCATGGTTTGGTGGGGCAGCGACACAGATACGCAGTATTTT. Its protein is CASMVWWGSDTDTQYF.

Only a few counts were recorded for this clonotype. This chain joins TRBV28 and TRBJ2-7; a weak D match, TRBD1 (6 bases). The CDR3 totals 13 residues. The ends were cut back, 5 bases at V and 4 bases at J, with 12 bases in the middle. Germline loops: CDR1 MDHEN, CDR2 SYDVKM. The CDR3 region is CASSPIDRYEQYV. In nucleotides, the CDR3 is TGTGCCAGCAGTCCCATCGACAGGTACGAGCAGTACGTC.

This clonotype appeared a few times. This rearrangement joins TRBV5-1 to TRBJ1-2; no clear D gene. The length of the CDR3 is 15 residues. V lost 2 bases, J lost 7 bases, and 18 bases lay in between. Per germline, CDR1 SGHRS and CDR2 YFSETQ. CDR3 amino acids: CASSLNFRLSGGYTF. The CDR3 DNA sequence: TGCGCCAGCAGCTTAAACTTCAGGCTGAGCGGTGGCTACACCTTC.

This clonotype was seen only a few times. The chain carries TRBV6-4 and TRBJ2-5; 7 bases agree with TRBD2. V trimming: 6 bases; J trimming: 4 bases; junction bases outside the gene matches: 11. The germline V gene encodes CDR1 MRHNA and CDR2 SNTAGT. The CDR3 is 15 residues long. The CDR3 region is CASRPLKLARETQYF. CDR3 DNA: TGTGCCAGCAGACCACTCAAACTAGCGAGAGAGACCCAGTACTTC.

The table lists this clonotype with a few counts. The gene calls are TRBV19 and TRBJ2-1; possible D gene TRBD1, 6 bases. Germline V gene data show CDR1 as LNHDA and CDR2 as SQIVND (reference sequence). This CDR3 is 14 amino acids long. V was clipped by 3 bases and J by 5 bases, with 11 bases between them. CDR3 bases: TGTGCCAGTAGTATGGGTCAGGGGAACAATGAGCAGTTCTTC. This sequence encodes CASSMGQGNNEQFF. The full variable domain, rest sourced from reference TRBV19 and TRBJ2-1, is DGGITQSPKYLFRKEGQNVTLSCEQNLNHDAMYWYRQDPGQGLRLIYYSQIVNDFQKGDIAEGYSVSREKKESFPLTVTSAQKNPTAFYLCASSMGQGNNEQFFGPGTRLTVL.

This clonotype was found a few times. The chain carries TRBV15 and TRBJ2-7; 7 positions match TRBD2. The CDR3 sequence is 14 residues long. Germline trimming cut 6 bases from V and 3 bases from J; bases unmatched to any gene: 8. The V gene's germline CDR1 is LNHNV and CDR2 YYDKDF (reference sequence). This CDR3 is CATRERGDRYEQYV. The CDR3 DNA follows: TGTGCCACCAGAGAACGGGGGGACCGCTACGAGCAGTACGTC.

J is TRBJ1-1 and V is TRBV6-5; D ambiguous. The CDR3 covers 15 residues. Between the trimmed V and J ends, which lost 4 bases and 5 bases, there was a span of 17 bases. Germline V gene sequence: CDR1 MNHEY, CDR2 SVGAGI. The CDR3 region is CASSSPQAVGTEAFF. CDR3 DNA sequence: TGTGCCAGCAGTTCCCCCCAGGCAGTGGGGACTGAAGCTTTCTTT.

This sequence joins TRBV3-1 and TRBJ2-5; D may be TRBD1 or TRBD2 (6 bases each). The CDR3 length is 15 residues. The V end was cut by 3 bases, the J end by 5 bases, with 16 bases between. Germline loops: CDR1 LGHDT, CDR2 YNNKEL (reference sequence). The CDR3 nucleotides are TGTGCCAGCAGCCAGACCCCAGGGGCGGGGGAGACCCAGTACTTC. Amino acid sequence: CASSQTPGAGETQYF.

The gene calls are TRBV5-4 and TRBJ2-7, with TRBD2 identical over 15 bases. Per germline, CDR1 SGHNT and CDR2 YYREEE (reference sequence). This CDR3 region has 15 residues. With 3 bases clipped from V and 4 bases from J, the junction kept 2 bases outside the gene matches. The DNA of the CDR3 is TGTGCCAGCAGCTACGGACTAGCGGGGGGGTACGAGCAGTACTTC. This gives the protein CASSYGLAGGYEQYF.

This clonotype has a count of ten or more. The CDR3 nucleotides read TGTGCCAGCAGCGTTGGCAGTGCCACTGAAGCTTTCTTT. It codes for CASSVGSATEAFF. This chain joins TRBV9 and TRBJ1-1, with unresolved D. The germline V gene encodes CDR1 SGDLS and CDR2 YYNGEE. The CDR3 consists of 13 residues. V was cut by 2 bases and J by 4 bases, with 9 bases left in between.

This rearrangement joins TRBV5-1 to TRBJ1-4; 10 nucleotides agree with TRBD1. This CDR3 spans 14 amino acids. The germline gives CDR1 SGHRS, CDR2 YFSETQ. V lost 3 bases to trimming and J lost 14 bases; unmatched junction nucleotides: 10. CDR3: CASSWGQGKGWLFF. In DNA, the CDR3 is TGCGCCAGCAGCTGGGGACAGGGGAAGGGTTGGCTGTTTTTT.

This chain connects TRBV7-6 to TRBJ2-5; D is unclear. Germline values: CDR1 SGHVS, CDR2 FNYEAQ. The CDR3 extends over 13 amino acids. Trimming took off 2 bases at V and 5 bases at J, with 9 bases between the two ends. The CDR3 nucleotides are TGTGCCAGCAGCTTATTGGTTACGGAGACCCAGTACTTC. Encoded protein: CASSLLVTETQYF.

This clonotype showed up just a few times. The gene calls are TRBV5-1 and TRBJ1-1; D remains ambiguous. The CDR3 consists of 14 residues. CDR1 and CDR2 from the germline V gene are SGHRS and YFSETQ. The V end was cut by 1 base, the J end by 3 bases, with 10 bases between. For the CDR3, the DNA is TGCGCCAGCAGCTTGTTTTCGGCGGACACTGAAGCTTTCTTT. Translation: CASSLFSADTEAFF.

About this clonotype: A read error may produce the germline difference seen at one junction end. CDR3 sequence reads: CASSPPGAGELYF. In DNA, the CDR3 is TGCGCCAGCAGCCCCCCAGGAGCCGGGGAGCTGTATTTT. This chain joins TRBV5-1 and TRBJ2-2; TRBD2 is a possible D gene (5 bases). There are 13 residues in the CDR3. CDR1 is SGHRS, CDR2 YFSETQ, per germline.

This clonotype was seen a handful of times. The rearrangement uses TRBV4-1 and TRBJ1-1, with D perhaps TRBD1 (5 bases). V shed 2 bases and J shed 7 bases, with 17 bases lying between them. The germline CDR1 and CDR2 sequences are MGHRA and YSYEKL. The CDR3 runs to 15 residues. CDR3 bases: TGCGCCAGCAGCCAATGGATTCCCAGGGCGGGTGAAGCTTTCTTT. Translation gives CASSQWIPRAGEAFF.

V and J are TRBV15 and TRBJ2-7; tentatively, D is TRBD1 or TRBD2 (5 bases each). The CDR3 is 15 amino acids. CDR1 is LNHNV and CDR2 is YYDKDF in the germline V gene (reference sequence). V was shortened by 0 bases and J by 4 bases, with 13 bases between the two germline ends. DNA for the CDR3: TGTGCCACCAGCAGAGATATCGGAGAGGGGTACGAGCAGTACTTC. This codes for CATSRDIGEGYEQYF.

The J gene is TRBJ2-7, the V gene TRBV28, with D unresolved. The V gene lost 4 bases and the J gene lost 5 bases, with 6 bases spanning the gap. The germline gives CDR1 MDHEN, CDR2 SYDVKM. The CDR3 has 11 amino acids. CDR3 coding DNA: TGTGCCAGCAGTTATGTCCACGAGCAGTACTTC. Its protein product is CASSYVHEQYF.

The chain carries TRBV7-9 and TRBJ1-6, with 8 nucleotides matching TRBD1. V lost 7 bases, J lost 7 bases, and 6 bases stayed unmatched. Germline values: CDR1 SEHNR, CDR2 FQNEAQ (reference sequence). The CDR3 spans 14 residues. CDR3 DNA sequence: TGTGCCAGCACCCGACGGACAGGGAATTCACCCCTCCACTTT. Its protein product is CASTRRTGNSPLHF.

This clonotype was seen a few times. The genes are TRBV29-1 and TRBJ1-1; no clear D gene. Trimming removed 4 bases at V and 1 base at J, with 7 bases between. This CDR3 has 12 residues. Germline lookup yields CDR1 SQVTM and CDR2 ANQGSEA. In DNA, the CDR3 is TGCAGCGTTGGTCGGGGGAACACTGAAGCTTTCTTT. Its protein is CSVGRGNTEAFF.

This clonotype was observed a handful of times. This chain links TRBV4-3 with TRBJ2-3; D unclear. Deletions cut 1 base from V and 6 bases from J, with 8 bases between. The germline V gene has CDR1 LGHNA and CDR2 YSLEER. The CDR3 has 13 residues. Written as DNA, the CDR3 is TGCGCCAGCAGCCAAGTGGGTGTCGATACGCAGTATTTT. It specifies CASSQVGVDTQYF.

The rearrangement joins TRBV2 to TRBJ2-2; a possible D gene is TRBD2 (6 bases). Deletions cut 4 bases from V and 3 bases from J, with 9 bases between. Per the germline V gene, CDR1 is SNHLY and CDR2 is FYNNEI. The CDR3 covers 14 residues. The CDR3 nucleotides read TGTGCCAGCAGTGCGGGGGAAGACACCGGGGAGCTGTTTTTT. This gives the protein CASSAGEDTGELFF. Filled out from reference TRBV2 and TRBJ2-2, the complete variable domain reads EPEVTQTPSHQVTQMGQEVILRCVPISNHLYFYWYRQILGQKVEFLVSFYNNEISEKSEIFDDQFSVERPDGSNFTLKIRSTKLEDSAMYFCASSAGEDTGELFFGEGSRLTVL.

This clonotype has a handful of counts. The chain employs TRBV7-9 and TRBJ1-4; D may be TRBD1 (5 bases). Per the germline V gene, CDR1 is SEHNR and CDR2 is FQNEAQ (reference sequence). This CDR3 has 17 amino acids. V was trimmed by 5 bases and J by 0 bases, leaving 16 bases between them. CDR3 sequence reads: CASSTIRQGTTNEKLFF. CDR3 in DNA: TGTGCCAGCAGCACTATCCGGCAGGGAACAACTAATGAAAAACTGTTTTTT. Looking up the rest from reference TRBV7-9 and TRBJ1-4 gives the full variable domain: DTGVSQNPRHKITKRGQNVTFRCDPISEHNRLYWYRQTLGQGPEFLTYFQNEAQLEKSRLLSDRFSAERPKGSFSTLEIQRTEQGDSAMYLCASSTIRQGTTNEKLFFGSGTQLSVL.

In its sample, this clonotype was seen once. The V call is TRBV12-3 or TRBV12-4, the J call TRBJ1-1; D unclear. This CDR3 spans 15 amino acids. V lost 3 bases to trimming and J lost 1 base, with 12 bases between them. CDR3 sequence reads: CASSLWAGGNTEAFF. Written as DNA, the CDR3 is TGTGCCAGCAGTTTGTGGGCAGGTGGGAACACTGAAGCTTTCTTT.

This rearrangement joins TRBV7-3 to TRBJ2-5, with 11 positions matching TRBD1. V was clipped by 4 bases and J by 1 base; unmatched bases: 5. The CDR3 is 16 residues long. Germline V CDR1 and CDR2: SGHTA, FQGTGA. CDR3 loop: CASSSGQGGRQETQYF. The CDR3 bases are TGTGCCAGCAGCTCGGGACAGGGGGGACGCCAAGAGACCCAGTACTTC.

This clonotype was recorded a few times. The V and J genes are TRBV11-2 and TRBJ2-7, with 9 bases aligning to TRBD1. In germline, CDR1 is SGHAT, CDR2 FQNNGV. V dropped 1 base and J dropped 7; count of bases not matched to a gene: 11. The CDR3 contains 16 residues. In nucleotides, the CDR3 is TGTGCCAGCAGCTTAGGGGCCTGGACAGGGGCGTGGGAGCAGTACTTC. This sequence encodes CASSLGAWTGAWEQYF. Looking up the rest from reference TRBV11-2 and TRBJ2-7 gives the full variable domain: EAGVAQSPRYKIIEKRQSVAFWCNPISGHATLYWYQQILGQGPKLLIQFQNNGVVDDSQLPKDRFSAERLKGVDSTLKIQPAKLEDSAVYLCASSLGAWTGAWEQYFGPGTRLTVT.

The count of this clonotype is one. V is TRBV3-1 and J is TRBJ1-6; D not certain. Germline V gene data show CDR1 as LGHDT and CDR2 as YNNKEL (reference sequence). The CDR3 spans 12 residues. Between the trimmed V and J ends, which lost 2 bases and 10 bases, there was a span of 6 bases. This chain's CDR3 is CASSQNISPLHF. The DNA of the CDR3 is TGTGCCAGCAGCCAAAACATATCACCCCTCCACTTT.